A selection of T cell receptor beta chains follows, all from one sample in a study of T cells in Graves' hyperthyroidism and ophthalmopathy. TCRdb fed the multiplex PCR reads into MiXCR, producing one record per CDR3 protein. The sample has about 130,000 distinct CDR3 sequences; approximately 24% are singletons. Sample: blood. These receptors were collected from a woman between 45 and 60 years old with Graves' hyperthyroidism that later progressed to Graves' ophthalmopathy. The CDR3 runs from the conserved cysteine through the conserved F or W. Each record gives: CDR3 protein, CDR3 DNA, clone size, V gene, D gene, J gene. The D gene is left open where the match is weak. Some rows have no size entry. The others give once, few or many, or a class for an expanded clone.

CASKLAGPSYNEQFF TGCGCCAGTAAGCTAGCGGGCCCATCCTACAATGAGCAGTTCTTC few TRBV5-1 TRBD2 TRBJ2-1
CASSEYGTSGGVEVPHNEQFF TGTGCCAGCAGCGAGTACGGGACTAGCGGGGGAGTCGAAGTCCCCCACAATGAGCAGTTCTTC - TRBV11-2 TRBD2 TRBJ2-1
CSARPRSSYNEQFF TGCAGTGCTCGCCCTCGAAGCTCCTACAATGAGCAGTTCTTC many TRBV20-1 - TRBJ2-1
CAWRKAGATYTDTQYF TGTGCCTGGAGAAAGGCGGGAGCGACTTACACAGATACGCAGTATTTT many TRBV30 TRBD2 TRBJ2-3
CASSYAARTPSAKNIQYF TGTGCCAGCAGTTACGCGGCGAGGACCCCGTCGGCCAAAAACATTCAGTACTTC many TRBV6-5 - TRBJ2-4
CASRLQGAGLNEQFF TGTGCCAGCAGGTTACAGGGGGCTGGTCTGAATGAGCAGTTCTTC many TRBV6-2/TRBV6-3 TRBD1 TRBJ2-1
CASSRRAMDSPLHF TGTGCCAGCAGCCGAAGGGCGATGGATTCACCCCTCCACTTT few TRBV27 - TRBJ1-6
CASSPPGRSYNEQFF TGTGCCAGCTCACCCCCCGGCAGGTCCTACAATGAGCAGTTCTTC many TRBV18 - TRBJ2-1
CSASELSPLYNEQFF TGCAGTGCTAGCGAACTAAGCCCACTATACAATGAGCAGTTCTTC - TRBV20-1 - TRBJ2-1
CASRVTGIPDTQYF TGTGCCAGCAGGGTCACAGGGATCCCAGATACGCAGTATTTT - TRBV12-3/TRBV12-4 - TRBJ2-3
CASSDPLAGGPDEQYF TGTGCCAGCAGCGACCCGCTAGCGGGAGGGCCGGACGAGCAGTACTTC - TRBV11-2 TRBD2 TRBJ2-7
CSARDSGQGAVMSNQPQHF TGCAGTGCTAGAGACTCGGGACAGGGGGCCGTAATGAGCAATCAGCCCCAGCATTTT many TRBV20-1 TRBD1 TRBJ1-5
CAISPGVTGTYSNQPQHF TGTGCCATCAGCCCCGGGGTTACAGGGACTTATAGCAATCAGCCCCAGCATTTT many TRBV10-3 - TRBJ1-5
CASSLVGGGSSKFF - few TRBV12-3/TRBV12-4 - TRBJ2-1
CASSPTDRDSAEAFF TGTGCCAGCAGTCCCACCGATCGGGACAGCGCTGAAGCTTTCTTT - TRBV27 TRBD1 TRBJ1-1
CASSSDREFAEAFF TGTGCCAGCAGCTCCGACAGGGAATTTGCTGAAGCTTTCTTT - TRBV12-3/TRBV12-4 TRBD1 TRBJ1-1
CASSLPGQGAVDTQYF TGTGCCAGCAGTCTCCCGGGACAGGGGGCCGTAGATACGCAGTATTTT - TRBV7-9 TRBD1 TRBJ2-3
CATSKEDGYEQYF TGTGCCACCAGCAAGGAGGACGGATACGAGCAGTACTTC - TRBV15 - TRBJ2-7
CSARDSRDPLHNEQFF TGCAGTGCTAGAGATTCCAGGGACCCTCTACACAATGAGCAGTTCTTC many TRBV20-1 - TRBJ2-1
CSASDFLSSYNEQFF TGCAGTGCTAGTGACTTCCTGAGCTCCTACAATGAGCAGTTCTTC few TRBV20-1 - TRBJ2-1
CATSRVPSHEQFF TGTGCCACCAGCAGAGTCCCCTCGCATGAGCAGTTCTTC - TRBV15 - TRBJ2-1
CASSPMWGATDTQYF TGTGCCAGCAGTCCCATGTGGGGGGCCACAGATACGCAGTATTTT - TRBV2 - TRBJ2-3
CASSREAGETQYF TGTGCCAGCAGTCGAGAAGCGGGAGAGACCCAGTACTTC many TRBV6-4 - TRBJ2-5
CASSPYKVNSYNEQFF TGTGCCAGCAGTCCCTATAAGGTAAACTCCTACAATGAGCAGTTCTTC many TRBV27 - TRBJ2-1
CASSLRVGRVYEQYF TGTGCCAGCAGTTTAAGAGTAGGGAGGGTCTACGAGCAGTACTTC many TRBV12-3/TRBV12-4 TRBD2 TRBJ2-7
CSAIPTDRVTDTQYF TGCAGTGCTATACCGACGGACAGGGTCACAGATACGCAGTATTTT many TRBV20-1 TRBD1 TRBJ2-3
CASSLQSRTSHTEAFF TGTGCCAGCAGTTTACAGTCTCGCACCTCCCACACTGAAGCTTTCTTT - TRBV28 - TRBJ1-1
CASSPSGQSNSPLHF TGTGCCAGCAGTCCATCTGGACAGTCTAATTCACCCCTCCACTTT many TRBV7-2 - TRBJ1-6
CSVAGLAGNPSTDTQYF TGCAGCGTTGCAGGGCTAGCGGGGAACCCTAGCACAGATACGCAGTATTTT few TRBV29-1 TRBD2 TRBJ2-3
CASRVLVQGAGNQPQHF TGTGCCAGCAGGGTACTAGTACAGGGGGCGGGCAATCAGCCCCAGCATTTT many TRBV2 TRBD1 TRBJ1-5
CASSEGWAVFSTDTQYF TGTGCCAGCAGTGAGGGTTGGGCGGTATTTAGCACAGATACGCAGTATTTT - TRBV6-1 - TRBJ2-3
CASSQTGNEQFF TGTGCCAGCAGCCAAACAGGGAATGAGCAGTTCTTC few TRBV6-1 - TRBJ2-1
CSARDRGRSNYGYTF TGCAGTGCTAGGGACAGGGGGCGTTCTAACTATGGCTACACCTTC many TRBV20-1 TRBD1 TRBJ1-2
CASSQILGGENYGYTF TGTGCCAGCAGTCAAATCCTCGGGGGCGAGAACTATGGCTACACCTTC few TRBV28 - TRBJ1-2
CSARKAGVTYGYTF TGCAGTGCTAGAAAGGCAGGGGTTACCTATGGCTACACCTTC few TRBV20-1 - TRBJ1-2
CAWSKVTNYGYTF TGTGCCTGGAGTAAGGTCACCAACTATGGCTACACCTTC - TRBV30 - TRBJ1-2
CASSFGVDYSYEQYF TGCGCCAGCAGCTTTGGGGTTGATTACTCCTACGAGCAGTACTTC many TRBV5-1 - TRBJ2-7
CASIHSGKSYNEQFF TGTGCCAGCATCCATAGCGGGAAATCCTACAATGAGCAGTTCTTC - TRBV7-8 TRBD2 TRBJ2-1
CASSLGGRGGQETQYF TGCGCCAGCAGCTTGGGAGGAAGGGGAGGACAAGAGACCCAGTACTTC - TRBV5-1 - TRBJ2-5
CASRQQGARTYEQYF TGTGCCAGCAGACAACAGGGGGCGCGTACCTACGAGCAGTACTTC - TRBV27 TRBD1 TRBJ2-7
CASSTRLAVTDTQYF TGTGCCAGCAGCACTAGACTAGCGGTCACAGATACGCAGTATTTT many TRBV7-2 TRBD2 TRBJ2-3
CASSPSPRSSYNSPLHF TGTGCCAGCAGCCCCTCACCCCGGAGCTCCTATAATTCACCCCTCCACTTT - TRBV3-1 - TRBJ1-6
CSAEWEGLDEQYF TGCAGTGCTGAGTGGGAGGGCCTCGACGAGCAGTACTTC many TRBV20-1 TRBD2 TRBJ2-7
CSASLGDETQYF TGCAGTGCCTCCTTAGGGGACGAGACCCAGTACTTC many TRBV20-1 - TRBJ2-5